This T cell receptor (beta chain) was captured by sequencing in a study of T cell repertoires in cytomegalovirus infection. About the research overall: Through public TCR beta signatures, both CMV infection and matching HLA type were indicated.

Study-level findings and limits: The study found HLA-C-restricted CMV-specific TCR beta clonotypes dominating the ex vivo response. The study identified carriers of CMV plus the relevant HLA from cumulative public TCR beta family frequency.

TCRdb reprocessed the reads with MiXCR, giving one entry per CDR3 protein. The table shows about 180,000 distinct CDR3 sequences, with about 15% occurring only once. Germline V gene data show CDR1 as MDHEN and CDR2 as SYDVKM. The V gene end was trimmed by 6 bases and the J gene end by 2 bases; junction bases not matched to a gene: 4. CDR3 size: 15 residues. On this clonotype: Its antigen is not identified.

The J gene is TRBJ2-3, the V gene TRBV28, with TRBD2 matching over 11 bases. The origin of this receptor is a human donor in good health (CMV status not recorded). Some clones in this sample may be carry-over from other donors' samples. Sequences were obtained from PBMCs. This CDR3 is CASRLLAGVTDTQYF. The CDR3 DNA reads as TGTGCCAGCAGGCTACTAGCGGGGGTCACAGATACGCAGTATTTT.